This T cell receptor (beta chain) appears in the sequencing data of a study of cytomegalovirus exposure and HLA in healthy donors (TCRdb year 2017). For context, the study as a whole: An earlier analysis of around 600 of the donors reported about 250 Gb of sequence data and 117 million unique TCR beta sequences from 150 million to 200 million T cells. In an earlier analysis of a few hundred of the donors, high-throughput TCR beta sequencing was used to judge whether each TCR beta V gene segment behaved as functional or pseudogenic. Donor age, sex, ethnicity and CMV serostatus were compiled alongside the repertoire data. Genome-wide SNP genotypes for about 60% of the 666 donors were used in a later genetic analysis, which treated that subset as a discovery cohort. The study combined high-throughput TCR immunosequencing, statistical association of individual TCRs with disease status, and machine learning to predict cytomegalovirus infection status. Of the roughly 390 genotyped donors, less than 90% were placed in the genetic ancestry cluster associated with self-reported Caucasian donors. About 300 gigabases of sequencing data and tens of millions of unique TCR sequences made up an early release that covered around 640 HLA-typed donors. Both class I and class II loci were covered by HLA typing, at four-digit resolution. The study was designed to test whether signatures of past pathogen exposure could be identified by cataloging public T cell receptors. A later analysis re-examined previously published TCR beta repertoires from just over 650 donors and added high-resolution HLA genotyping to investigate patterns of TCR occurrence. Besides the first cohort of 550 to 750 subjects, a separate validation cohort made up of roughly 120 different subjects was used. The number of typed donors differed by locus: roughly 629-630 for A, B, C, DRB1 and DQB1; approximately 520 for DQA1; some 590 for DPA1; and some 470 for DPB1. The later analysis used no new phenotypic data to find candidate immune exposures, relying instead on TCR beta sequences and their occurrence across donors. A handful of DR-DQ haplotypes were handled as single units for association and clustering because linkage in the cohort was strong. Every discovery cohort repertoire had been produced on one sequencing platform. Across some 400 genotyped donors of the cohort, an average of 235,054 unique TCR beta nucleotide sequences per donor were sequenced, and approximately 17% of those sequences were non-productive. Using immunosequencing, the study profiled T cell repertoires from about 620 subjects and related those repertoires to cytomegalovirus serostatus. Overall study outcomes, separate from this receptor: A further reported finding was that TCR beta sequences accurately predicted the HLA-A and HLA-B alleles for most subjects in the first cohort. Some IMGT-functional V segments, including TRBV6-2 and TRBV6-3, could not be told apart with the 87-base-pair reads, so those segments were excluded. At a false discovery rate of 0.05, a later analysis linked under 20,000 TCR beta sequences to specific HLA alleles. Because HLA typing was missing for some donors at each locus, association tests included only the typed subset. Correlated functional status among segregating V segments might be attributable to linkage disequilibrium, but an unknown experimental factor could not be ruled out. A cluster of highly shared sequence variants was judged likely to be a technical artifact of the sequencing pipeline. According to a later analysis, most CMV-associated TCR beta chains appeared to be HLA-restricted, and the HLA associations seemed to be driven largely by CMV exposure. A later genetic analysis associated a missense DCLRE1C variant with V-gene and J-gene trimming of TCR beta chains, and an independent cohort replicated the association. In a later genetic analysis, fewer N-insertions in productive TCRs were reported among donors in an Asian-associated ancestry cluster than the roughly 700-donor mean. CMV serostatus was the only immune exposure information available for the cohort. The cohort was sequenced for TCR beta chains only, and without alpha or paired-chain data the features that could be detected were limited. When HLA alleles, especially DR and DQ, strongly co-occurred, TCR associations were difficult to assign to individual alleles. In a later analysis, TCR association rates were found to vary across HLA loci, with the most associated TCRs seen for DRB1 alleles and the fewest for HLA-C alleles. Compared with equally common non-associated chains, HLA-associated TCR beta chains in a later analysis were more clonally expanded and had lower generation probabilities. In the study, around 150 TCR beta chains were listed as associated with cytomegalovirus. Broadly in line with IMGT annotations, most TCR beta V segments showed up in productive rearrangements about 87% or about 30% of the time in an earlier analysis of a few hundred of the donors. Presence/absence analyses assumed roughly uniform sequencing depth across donors, an assumption that may not hold. The authors suggested that the approach could potentially be generalized to other disease states and immunological phenotypes. Several of the top co-occurrence clusters appeared to be linked to parvovirus B19, influenza, CMV and Epstein-Barr virus, according to a later analysis. A few of the identified cytomegalovirus-associated TCR beta chains were confirmed in vitro to be specific for cytomegalovirus antigens. Because counts were too low, approximately 18 rarely observed V segments, including chromosome 9 orphons, were excluded from the earlier analysis of some 590 of the donors. The classifier was reported to diagnose cytomegalovirus status with high specificity and sensitivity in both the original and validation cohorts. Most TCR sequences were observed very rarely across donors, whereas some public TCRs were present in many individuals.

Libraries were built with the immunoSEQ multiplex PCR assay. For the multiplex PCR, a mixture combining 60 forward primers for TCR Vbeta segments and 13 reverse primers for TCR Jbeta segments was used. The CDR3 region of rearranged TCR beta genes was amplified from genomic DNA with a multiplex PCR assay. The amplified TCR beta libraries were sequenced on the Illumina HiSeq System as 87-base-pair reads. The source study handled its data this way. A later analysis counted about 82 million unique TCR beta chains across the 666 repertoires, and roughly 9.9 million of these chains were shared by at least two donors. A nearest-neighbor algorithm error-corrected the raw reads and collapsed the reads into unique sequences, merging closely related sequences to remove PCR and sequencing errors. V, D and J gene segments were assigned by aligning CDR3 sequences to IMGT reference sequences. For a sequence to be retained, a match of at least six nucleotides to both a V gene segment and a J gene segment was required. A rearrangement was called productive if the CDR3 had no stop codons and remained in frame with V and J, and every other rearrangement was called non-productive. CDR3 was defined by IMGT convention, running from the second conserved V-encoded cysteine to the conserved J-encoded phenylalanine. Sequences without an unambiguous match to a single V gene segment were excluded from the earlier analysis of about 640 of the donors. In an earlier analysis of some 590 of the donors, a V segment was called functional when productive rearrangements were above 56.7%, and segregating when the standard deviation between donors exceeded 5%. A statistical classification framework was developed to diagnose cytomegalovirus status using the catalog of TCR beta chain sequences. V and J gene assignment, in a later analysis, came from comparing TCR nucleotide sequences with IMGT/GENE-DB human TR gene sequences. Using the TCRdist pipeline, a later analysis assigned CDR3 sequences along with most-parsimonious VDJ recombination scenarios. In a later analysis, each TCR beta chain was defined by its CDR3 amino acid sequence together with its V-gene family, and reads lacking a unique V-gene family were excluded. As a way to deal with suspected cross-contamination and a sequencing artifact, a later analysis dropped 450 to 700 nucleotide sequences that were highly shared and had low generation probability. A later analysis calculated a clonal expansion index for each public chain from normalized within-repertoire ranks of inferred template counts. In a later analysis, generation probabilities were computed with a VDJ recombination model fitted to out-of-frame rearrangements, and the resulting probabilities were checked against IGoR. Hypergeometric tests were used in a later analysis to score TCR-TCR, TCR-HLA and TCR-CMV co-occurrence, with a repertoire-size bias correction applied to the TCR pairs. To estimate false discovery rates, a later analysis permuted the HLA or CMV assignments 20 times. A later analysis grouped co-occurring TCRs with DBSCAN, adding TCRdist sequence similarity when clustering within HLA-allele-positive subsets. Repertoires with fewer than 30,000 or more than 120,000 public chains were left out of co-occurrence clustering, as were a handful of repertoires with anomalous nucleotide sharing. TCRdb carries this immuneACCESS record with in-frame sequences only. Its versions omit some clonotypes, under half of them owing to an unresolved V gene in the studies checked, with the rest unexplained. V and J calls plus clone size are reproduced from that table; the DNA served to infer D and trimming. For this sample the table gives about 220,000 clones, of which around 80% were detected only once. Of the sample, 0.71% falls within the top ten clones.

Relative to germline, V is 6 bases shorter and J is 4 bases shorter, with 15 bases between their ends. Based on the germline V gene, the CDR1 and CDR2 sequences are KGHSH and LQKENI. Including cysteine and phenylalanine, the CDR3 has 14 amino acids. The only DNA kept is the CDR3, 42 bases in frame from the first base. The cohort comprised 710 or so healthy bone marrow donors. Cohort members were all nominally healthy when sampled, although unrecorded immune exposures were likely present. The donor tested CMV seronegative and was one of the 352 seronegative cohort members. A peripheral blood sample was collected from each donor, and TCR beta sequencing was performed on peripheral blood mononuclear cells. Genomic DNA extraction from the blood cell samples was performed with the Qiagen DNeasy Blood Extraction Kit. Details on this clone: The antigen it binds to is not known. Base-call qualities are not available, and no considerably larger clone is one nucleotide away.

The clonotype was recovered from a boy aged 2 to 10 in good health and CMV-seronegative. The source material was PBMCs. The rearranged segments are TRBV18 and TRBJ2-5; tentative D gene TRBD2, with 6 bases matching. Here is the DNA: TGTGCCAGCTCCCTGACTAGTGTCCGAGAGACCCAGTACTTC. It codes for CASSLTSVRETQYF.